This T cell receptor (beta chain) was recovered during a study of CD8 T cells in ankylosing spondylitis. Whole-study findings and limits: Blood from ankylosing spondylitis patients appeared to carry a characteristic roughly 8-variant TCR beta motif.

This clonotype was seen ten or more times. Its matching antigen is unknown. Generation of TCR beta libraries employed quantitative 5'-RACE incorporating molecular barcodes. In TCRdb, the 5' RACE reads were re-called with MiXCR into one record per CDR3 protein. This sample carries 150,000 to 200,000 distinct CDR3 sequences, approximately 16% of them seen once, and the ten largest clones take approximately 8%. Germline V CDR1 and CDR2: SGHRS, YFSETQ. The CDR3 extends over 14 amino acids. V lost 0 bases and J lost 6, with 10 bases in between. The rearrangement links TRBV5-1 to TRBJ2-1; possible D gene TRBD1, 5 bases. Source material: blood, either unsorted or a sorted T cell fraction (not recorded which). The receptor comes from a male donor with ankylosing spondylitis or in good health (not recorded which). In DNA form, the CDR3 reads TGCGCCAGCAGCTTGGCGACAGAGGTCAATGAGCAGTTCTTC. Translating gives CASSLATEVNEQFF.